These T cell receptor beta chains were read from a single sample in a study of graft-versus-host responses after intestinal transplantation. Profiled with immunoSEQ multiplex PCR; TCRdb holds only in-frame clones, not every one. There are tens of thousands of clones in the sample; roughly nine tenths occur only once, and about 0.1% lies in the top ten. No antigen has been assigned to these receptors. Sequenced here: unstimulated CD4+ T cells sorted from spleen or lymph node cells, sampled before intestinal transplant. The receptors originated from a human donor who received an intestinal transplant. CDR3s include the opening cysteine and the closing phenylalanine or tryptophan. A D gene is named only where the DNA matches it firmly. Size is omitted from some rows. Given values are once, few, many or a class for expanded clones.

>TRBJ1-2|TRBD1|TRBV4-3|.
TGCGCCAGCAGCTCCAGACAGGGAGGTTCTCGCGGCTACACCTTC
CASSSRQGGSRGYTF
>TRBJ2-2|.|TRBV5-3|.
TGTGCCAGAAGCTTGACCAGGCAGCAACATCGGTGCGCCGGGGAGCTGTTTTTT
CARSLTRQQHRCAGELFF
>TRBJ1-1|.|TRBV19|.
TGTGCCAGTAGTATAGCATGGGGCCAGGAAGCTTTCTTT
CASSIAWGQEAFF
>TRBJ2-2|.|TRBV6-5|.
TGTGCCAGCAGCCCTACTACCGGGGAGCTGTTTTTT
CASSPTTGELFF
>TRBJ1-2|TRBD1|TRBV2|.
TGTGCCAGCAGCCAAGGGGACAGGGACTATGGCTACACCTTC
CASSQGDRDYGYTF
>TRBJ1-2|.|TRBV10-3|.
TGTGCCATCAGTGAGTCGACTCATCCGGGGAACTATGGCTACACCTTC
CAISESTHPGNYGYTF
>TRBJ2-3|TRBD2|TRBV7-2|.
TGTGCCAGCAGCTTAAAGCGGGGGATCACAGATACGCAGTATTTT
CASSLKRGITDTQYF
>TRBJ1-1|TRBD1|TRBV10-2|once
TGCGCCAGCAGCTATGGACGGACAGGGACGGGTACTGAAGCTTTCTTT
CASSYGRTGTGTEAFF
>TRBJ1-6|.|TRBV10-3|.
TGTGCCATCAGTGAGTCATCCGGGGATTCACCCCTCCACTTT
CAISESSGDSPLHF
>TRBJ1-1|.|TRBV19|.
TGTGCCATCTACAGGGCTTTGAACACTGAAGCTTTCTTT
CAIYRALNTEAFF
>TRBJ1-5|TRBD1|TRBV2|.
TGTGCCAGCAGCACAGGGGTCAACCAGCCCCAGCATTTT
CASSTGVNQPQHF
>TRBJ2-2|.|TRBV27|.
TGTGCCAGCAGCGGAGTGGGGGGAGGCACCGGGGAGCTGTTTTTT
CASSGVGGGTGELFF
>TRBJ2-6|TRBD1|TRBV6-1|.
TGTGCCAGCAGTGCCTTCGGGACAGGGGACTCTGGGGCCAACGTCCTGACTTTC
CASSAFGTGDSGANVLTF
>TRBJ1-1|TRBD1|TRBV5-1|.
TGCGCCAGCAGCTTGGGTGACAGGGGCGGATTCTTTTTCGACACTGAAGCTTTCTTT
CASSLGDRGGFFFDTEAFF
>TRBJ2-2|TRBD1|TRBV18|.
TGTGCCAGCTCACTGGACAGGGCCGGGGAGCTGTTTTTT
CASSLDRAGELFF
>TRBJ2-3|.|TRBV29-1|.
TGCAGCGTTGTTGTGGGGCCGGGTAACACAGATACGCAGTATTTT
CSVVVGPGNTDTQYF
>TRBJ2-2|TRBD2|TRBV7-6|.
TGTGCCAGCAGCTTTAGAGGGGGCATTAGCGGGGGGCCGAACACCGGGGAGCTGTTTTTT
CASSFRGGISGGPNTGELFF
>TRBJ1-1|.|TRBV10-3|.
TGTGCCATCGCGCACGAGAACACTGAAGCTTTCTTT
CAIAHENTEAFF
>TRBJ1-1|.|TRBV5-4|.
TGTGCCAGCAGCTTGGATGGGGGCATGAACACTGAAGCTTTCTTT
CASSLDGGMNTEAFF
>TRBJ1-5|TRBD1|TRBV12-5|.
TGTGCTAGTGGCGCGGGACAGGGAGTAAATCAGCCCCAGCATTTT
CASGAGQGVNQPQHF
>TRBJ1-1|.|TRBV10-2|once
TGCGCCAGCAGGCTCTCGGGAGAGGACACTGAAGCTTTCTTT
CASRLSGEDTEAFF
>TRBJ1-2|.|TRBV5-1|.
TGCGCCAGCTCCGGGAGACCCGGGTTTTATGGCTACACCTTC
CASSGRPGFYGYTF
>TRBJ2-5|.|TRBV4-3|.
TGCGCCAGCAGCCAAGAACGTCAGGAGACCCAGTACTTC
CASSQERQETQYF
>TRBJ2-2|.|TRBV30|once
TGTGCCTGGAGTGTAACAGCGTGGGGCGCCGGGGAGCTGTTTTTT
CAWSVTAWGAGELFF
>TRBJ1-2|.|TRBV19|.
TGTGCCAGTAGTCAGCAACAGTACTATGGCTACACCTTC
CASSQQQYYGYTF
>TRBJ2-6|TRBD2|TRBV19|.
TGTGCCAGTAGACGTACTAGCGGGGGGGTCCTTGGGGCCAACGTCCTGACTTTC
CASRRTSGGVLGANVLTF
>TRBJ1-1|.|TRBV28|.
TGTGCCAGCACCCTACAGGGAATCGGTGGCACTGAAGCTTTCTTT
CASTLQGIGGTEAFF
>TRBJ1-1|.|TRBV30|.
TGTGCCTGGAGTGTACAGGGTTGGGGAATTGAAGCTTTCTTT
CAWSVQGWGIEAFF
>TRBJ2-5|TRBD1|TRBV6-5|.
TGTGCCAGCACCCCAGGGGGCGGGTACGGGCAGTACTTC
CASTPGGGYGQYF
>TRBJ2-7|.|TRBV11-3|once
TGTGCCAGCAGCTTAGACTCTAAATCCTACGAGCAGTACTTC
CASSLDSKSYEQYF
>TRBJ2-2|.|TRBV7-2|.
TGTGCCAGCAGCTTAGGACAAGTCGGGGAGCTGTTTTTT
CASSLGQVGELFF
>TRBJ1-3|.|TRBV9|.
TGTGCCAGCAGCGAACAGCCGGGGTCCCCGGTGGAGTATTTT
CASSEQPGSPVEYF
>TRBJ2-3|TRBD2|TRBV6-1|.
TGTGCCAGCAGTGCGGGACTAGGGCGAGATACGCAGTATTTT
CASSAGLGRDTQYF
>TRBJ2-7|.|TRBV2|.
TGTGCCAGCAGTGTCAGGGGCAATCCCTCCTACGAGCAGTACTTC
CASSVRGNPSYEQYF
>TRBJ1-6|.|TRBV4-3|.
TGCGCCAGCAGCCAAGAGGTCGGTAATTCACCCCTCCACTTT
CASSQEVGNSPLHF
>TRBJ1-1|TRBD1|TRBV5-4|.
TGTGCCAGCAGCTTGGTCCTCCGGGACAGGGTCACTGAAGCTTTCTTT
CASSLVLRDRVTEAFF
>TRBJ2-3|TRBD1|TRBV7-9|.
TGTGCCAGCATCGGTTGGGGGACAGGGGACGCAGATACGCAGTATTTT
CASIGWGTGDADTQYF
>TRBJ1-2|.|TRBV2|.
TGTGCCAGCAGTGAAACGGCAGGGGACTATGACTACACCTTC
CASSETAGDYDYTF
>TRBJ1-2|TRBD1|TRBV4-1|.
TGCGCCAGCAGCCAGGCCGGGACAGGGGCTAACTATGGCTACACCTTC
CASSQAGTGANYGYTF
>TRBJ1-5|TRBD1|TRBV19|.
TGTGCCAGTAGTGGACAGGGGGCCGGTCAGCCCCAGCATTTT
CASSGQGAGQPQHF
>TRBJ1-6|.|TRBV2|.
TGTGCCTGCCAAGACCAGGCTAATTCACCCCTCCACTTT
CACQDQANSPLHF